This TCR beta chain was obtained from a study of cytomegalovirus exposure and HLA in healthy donors. Remarks on this clone: Its antigen is not known.

PCR primers comprised 60 Vbeta and 13 Jbeta primers. TCRdb's copy holds only in-frame clones and misses some; the assay was immunoSEQ multiplex PCR. The sample has under 200,000 clones; just over 75% are singletons. Study-level results: In presence/absence analyses, roughly uniform sequencing depth across donors was assumed. Clonal expansion was found to be greater in HLA-associated TCR beta chains than in equally common others in a later analysis.

The germline V gene encodes CDR1 MGHRA and CDR2 YSYEKL. V shed 1 base and J shed 8 bases, with 14 bases lying between them. The CDR3 has 15 residues. The J gene is TRBJ1-4, the V gene TRBV4-1; D uncertain. The sample consisted of PBMCs. The sequence derives from a man younger than 40 in good health and CMV-seronegative. Here the CDR3 reads CASSQGGGGWEKLFF. The CDR3 nucleotides are TGCGCCAGCAGCCAAGGGGGAGGTGGTTGGGAAAAACTGTTTTTT.